This TCR beta chain was identified during a study of a mutant IDH1 vaccine in newly diagnosed glioma. About the study: Treated patients were approximately 62% male, approximately 40% female, mean age around 40 years. Every participant had undergone radiotherapy, temozolomide, or both before, and most underwent both. Overall study results and limits: Seemingly, pseudoprogression had no relation to changes in the top peripheral T cell clonotypes.

Time point reported: week 35, safety follow-up. Vaccination used 300 ug of mutant IDH1 20-mer peptide per dose, with topical imiquimod. This table comes from immunoSEQ multiplex PCR, and its TCRdb copy is limited to in-frame clones, with some not included. The sample yields approximately 60,000 clones, 74% seen once. The CDR3 spans 12 residues. Germline V gene lookup returns CDR1 SGHVS and CDR2 FNYEAQ. Trimming removed 4 bases at V and 7 bases at J, with 7 bases between. Comment on this clone: The target antigen is unknown.

This chain joins TRBV7-6 and TRBJ2-2; no firm D call. The sequence derives from a man aged 50 to 59 with glioma. The sample was PBMCs, taken from a glioma patient whose treatment included an IDH1 peptide vaccine. CDR3 region: CASSSTGGELFF. DNA of the CDR3: TGTGCCAGCAGCTCCACCGGCGGGGAGCTGTTTTTT.